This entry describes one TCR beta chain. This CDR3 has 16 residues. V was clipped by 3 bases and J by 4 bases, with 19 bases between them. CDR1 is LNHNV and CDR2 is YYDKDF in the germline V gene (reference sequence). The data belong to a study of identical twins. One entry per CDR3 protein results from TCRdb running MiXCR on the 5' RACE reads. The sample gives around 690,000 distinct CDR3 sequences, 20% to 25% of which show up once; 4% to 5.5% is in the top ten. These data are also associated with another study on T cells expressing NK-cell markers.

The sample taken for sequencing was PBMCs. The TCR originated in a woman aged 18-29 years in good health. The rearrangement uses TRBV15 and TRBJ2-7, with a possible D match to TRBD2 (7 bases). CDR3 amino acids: CATSSEGGGRSYEQYF. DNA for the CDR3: TGTGCCACCAGCAGCGAGGGGGGGGGTAGGTCGTACGAGCAGTACTTC.